Listed here are 16 T cell receptor beta chains from one sample, sequenced in a study of early stage breast cancer tumors. Generated by immunoSEQ multiplex PCR, the TCRdb table keeps only in-frame clones and is missing some. The table has about 36,000 clones, roughly 72% seen once. The specimen was blood. The source of these receptors is a person aged 55 to 75 with breast cancer.

V is TRBV5-1 and J is TRBJ2-7; 7 nucleotides line up with TRBD1. The CDR3 is made up of 13 amino acids. CDR1 is SGHRS and CDR2 is YFSETQ in the germline V gene. The trim removed 4 bases at V and 2 bases at J, leaving 3 bases unmatched. CDR3 nucleotide sequence: TGCGCCAGCAGCCGACAGGGAGCCTACGAGCAGTACTTC. Translation gives CASSRQGAYEQYF.

The sample holds one count of this clone. The V and J genes are TRBV18 and TRBJ2-2, with 8 bases fitting TRBD2. The V gene end was trimmed by 4 bases and the J gene end by 0 bases; junction bases not matched to a gene: 4. The CDR3 is made up of 16 amino acids. Germline V CDR1 and CDR2: KGHSH, LQKENI. The CDR3 region is CASSQGAGANTGELFF. CDR3 nucleotide sequence: TGTGCCAGCTCACAAGGAGCGGGAGCGAACACCGGGGAGCTGTTTTTT. Complete variable domain (other parts from reference TRBV18 and TRBJ2-2): NAGVMQNPRHLVRRRGQEARLRCSPMKGHSHVYWYRQLPEEGLKFMVYLQKENIIDESGMPKERFSAEFPKEGPSILRIQQVVRGDSAAYFCASSQGAGANTGELFFGEGSRLTVL.

A few counts support this clone. The chain recombines TRBV15 with TRBJ1-5; no clear D. The CDR3 is 15 residues long. The V gene lost 5 bases and the J gene lost 3 bases, with 14 bases spanning the gap. CDR1 is LNHNV, CDR2 YYDKDF, per germline (reference sequence). CDR3 bases: TGTGCCACCAGCCCTCGTGGTCTTAACAATCAGCCCCAGCATTTT. Its translation: CATSPRGLNNQPQHF.

The genes are TRBV27 and TRBJ1-1; D is undetermined. The CDR3 loop spans 10 amino acids. Trimming stripped 3 bases from V and 8 bases from J, with 4 bases between. Per germline, CDR1 MNHEY and CDR2 SMNVEV (reference sequence). For the CDR3, the DNA is TGTGCCAGCAGTTTTGGGGAAGCTTTCTTT. Its protein is CASSFGEAFF.

The V gene is TRBV28, the J gene TRBJ1-5; weak D call: TRBD1 (6 bases). The ends were cut back, 6 bases at V and 6 bases at J, with 15 bases in the middle. Germline-derived CDR1 and CDR2 are MDHEN and SYDVKM. The CDR3 loop spans 14 amino acids. The CDR3 bases are TGTGCCAGCAGCAGACGGACAGTTAGTCAGCCCCAGCATTTT. Protein: CASSRRTVSQPQHF.

Worth noting for this clone: Other DNA sequences within the sample encode an identical CDR3. The V and J genes are TRBV18 and TRBJ2-2, with D uncertain. The CDR3 spans 15 residues. CDR1 is KGHSH, CDR2 LQKENI, per germline. The V gene lost 2 bases and the J gene lost 1 base, with 8 bases spanning the gap. The CDR3 DNA reads as TGTGCCAGCTCACCAACCGGGCAGAACACCGGGGAGCTGTTTTTT. Amino acids: CASSPTGQNTGELFF.

This clone was seen a handful of times. V is TRBV4-1 and J is TRBJ1-1; no clear D gene. Trimming pared 4 bases from V and 5 bases from J, leaving 17 bases between. This CDR3 has 15 amino acids. Germline V lookup: CDR1 MGHRA, CDR2 YSYEKL. The CDR3 DNA reads as TGCGCCAGCAGCCTACCGGAGGGTGGAGGTACTGAAGCTTTCTTT. Protein sequence: CASSLPEGGGTEAFF.

The genes are TRBV6-1 and TRBJ1-3, with D possibly being TRBD1 (5 bases). Trimming shortened V by 1 base and J by 1 base, and 11 bases separated the two germline ends. Germline V lookup: CDR1 MNHNS, CDR2 SASEGT. The CDR3 runs 16 residues. In nucleotides, the CDR3 is TGTGCCAGCAGTGAAGGGGGGGGATTTTCTGGAAACACCATATATTTT. Protein product: CASSEGGGFSGNTIYF.

The V gene is TRBV5-4, the J gene TRBJ2-2; D gene uncertain. The germline V gene encodes CDR1 SGHNT and CDR2 YYREEE (reference sequence). With 1 base removed from V and 2 bases from J, the gap between germline ends came to 6 bases. The CDR3 extends over 14 amino acids. CDR3 in amino acids: CASSLKYNTGELFF. For the CDR3, the DNA is TGTGCCAGCAGCTTGAAATATAACACCGGGGAGCTGTTTTTT.

The chain joins TRBV2 to TRBJ1-5, with 8 bases identical to TRBD1. The germline gives CDR1 SNHLY, CDR2 FYNNEI. The ends lost 7 bases at V and 2 bases at J; junction bases unmatched: 7. This CDR3 spans 15 amino acids. DNA of the CDR3: TGTGCCAGCAACAAACAGGGGGTTGGCAATCAGCCCCAGCATTTT. Protein product: CASNKQGVGNQPQHF. Supplemented by reference TRBV2 and TRBJ1-5, the full variable domain reads EPEVTQTPSHQVTQMGQEVILRCVPISNHLYFYWYRQILGQKVEFLVSFYNNEISEKSEIFDDQFSVERPDGSNFTLKIRSTKLEDSAMYFCASNKQGVGNQPQHFGDGTRLSIL.

V gene TRBV28 combines with J gene TRBJ1-1; TRBD1 agrees at 8 bases. The V segment lost 5 bases and the J segment 5 bases; nucleotides outside the gene matches: 13. The CDR3 runs to 16 residues. Per germline, CDR1 MDHEN and CDR2 SYDVKM. Written as DNA, the CDR3 is TGTGCCAGCAGTACAGGGGGGGGGCGGCCGAGGACTGAAGCTTTCTTT. It yields the protein CASSTGGGRPRTEAFF.

The chain combines TRBV7-9 with TRBJ2-1; D perhaps matches TRBD2 (6 bases). The CDR3 totals 16 residues. With 3 bases removed from V and 9 bases from J, the gap between germline ends came to 21 bases. The V gene's germline CDR1 is SEHNR and CDR2 FQNEAQ (reference sequence). CDR3 DNA sequence: TGTGCCAGCAGCTTTTCCGAGGGAGGAAGTTTGGGTGAGCAGTTCTTC. It yields the protein CASSFSEGGSLGEQFF.

This clone was seen just once. The chain links TRBV7-3 to TRBJ2-1; tentative D call: TRBD1 (6 bases). The ends were cut back, 4 bases at V and 0 bases at J, with 13 bases in the middle. Germline V gene sequence: CDR1 SGHTA, CDR2 FQGTGA. This CDR3 has 16 amino acids. The CDR3 protein is CASSSQGFTSYNEQFF. For the CDR3, the DNA is TGTGCCAGCAGCTCGCAGGGGTTTACCTCCTACAATGAGCAGTTCTTC.

This clone was observed a single time. V is TRBV5-1 and J is TRBJ1-3; D is possibly TRBD1 (5 bases). V was trimmed by 2 bases and J by 4 bases, leaving 16 bases between them. Germline V CDR1 and CDR2: SGHRS, YFSETQ. The CDR3 sequence is 16 residues long. In nucleotides, the CDR3 is TGCGCCAGCAGCTTAAGCGGCGGGGGTCAAGGAAACACCATATATTTT. Translated: CASSLSGGGQGNTIYF.

This chain uses TRBV7-9 with TRBJ2-1, with D perhaps TRBD1 or TRBD2 (5 bases each). The V gene lost 5 bases and the J gene lost 12 bases, with 26 bases spanning the gap. Germline V gene sequence: CDR1 SEHNR, CDR2 FQNEAQ (reference sequence). This CDR3 comprises 16 residues. The CDR3 bases are TGTGCCAGCAGCCACGACTTGGGGGTGGGGCGGTTTGTGCAGTTCTTC. Translated, it gives CASSHDLGVGRFVQFF.

This chain links TRBV5-1 with TRBJ2-2; TRBD1 matches 8 bases. CDR3 size: 15 residues. Per the germline V gene, CDR1 is SGHRS and CDR2 is YFSETQ. V trimming: 4 bases; J trimming: 4 bases; junction bases outside the gene matches: 6. CDR3 coding DNA: TGCGCCAGCAGCCCCGGACAGGGCTTCACCGGGGAGCTGTTTTTT. Its protein product is CASSPGQGFTGELFF.